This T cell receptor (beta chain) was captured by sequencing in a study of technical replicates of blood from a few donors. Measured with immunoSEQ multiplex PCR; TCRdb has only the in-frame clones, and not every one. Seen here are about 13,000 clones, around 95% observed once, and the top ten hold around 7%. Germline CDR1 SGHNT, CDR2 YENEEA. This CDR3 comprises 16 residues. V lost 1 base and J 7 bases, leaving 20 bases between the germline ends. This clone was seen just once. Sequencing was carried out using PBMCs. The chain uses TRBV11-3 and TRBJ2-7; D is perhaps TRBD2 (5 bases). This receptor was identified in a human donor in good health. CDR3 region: CASSLGTIRRFREQYF. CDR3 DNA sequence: TGTGCCAGCAGCTTAGGGACGATTAGGAGGTTTCGGGAGCAGTACTTC.